This TCR beta chain originates from a study of long-term antiretroviral therapy in people with HIV. Version v3.0 of the immunoSEQ assay ran at survey level. Measured with immunoSEQ multiplex PCR; TCRdb has only the in-frame clones, and not every one. The sample carries about 35,000 clones, 75% to 90% recorded once. Germline V gene lookup returns CDR1 GTSNPN and CDR2 SVGIG (reference sequence). The CDR3 totals 14 residues. V trimming: 5 bases; J trimming: 1 base; junction bases outside the gene matches: 4. The origin of this receptor is a man between 18 and 35 years old with HIV. This chain uses TRBV30 with TRBJ2-1; 8 bases map to TRBD2. The source was unsorted PBMCs, collected 2.2 years after starting antiretroviral therapy. The CDR3 DNA follows: TGTGCCTGGGCAAGCGGGAGATCCTACAATGAGCAGTTCTTC. Translation gives CAWASGRSYNEQFF.